Listed here are 28 T cell receptor beta chains from one sample, sequenced in a study of T cells after yellow fever vaccination. TCRdb passed the 5' RACE reads through MiXCR, listing each CDR3 protein once. The sample shows more than 90,000 distinct CDR3 sequences, about 7.2% of them seen only once. The material sequenced was CD4+ T cells sorted from PBMCs, taken roughly 47 days after the first yellow fever vaccination. The receptors were gathered from a young man who received the YFV17D yellow fever vaccine.

This clonotype has more than one count but fewer than ten. The chain has TRBV19 and TRBJ1-2, with 8 bases that match TRBD1. Unmatched junction bases numbered 19, after V lost 8 bases and J lost 5 bases. Per germline, CDR1 LNHDA and CDR2 SQIVND (reference sequence). This CDR3 contains 17 residues. CDR3 nucleotide sequence: TGTGCCAGTTACGATCGCGGGACAGGAGGGTTACGTTATGGCTACACCTTC. Its translation: CASYDRGTGGLRYGYTF. Using reference TRBV19 and TRBJ1-2 for the parts outside the CDR3, the full variable domain is DGGITQSPKYLFRKEGQNVTLSCEQNLNHDAMYWYRQDPGQGLRLIYYSQIVNDFQKGDIAEGYSVSREKKESFPLTVTSAQKNPTAFYLCASYDRGTGGLRYGYTFGSGTRLTVV.

Ten or more counts support this clonotype. The chain combines TRBV7-6 with TRBJ2-1; 8 bases agree with TRBD2. Germline loops: CDR1 SGHVS, CDR2 FNYEAQ. V shed 3 bases and J 4 bases; nucleotides not matched to a gene: 5. The CDR3 consists of 15 residues. The chain's CDR3 is CASSFVSGVYNEQFF. CDR3 sequence (DNA): TGTGCCAGCAGCTTTGTTAGCGGGGTGTACAATGAGCAGTTCTTC.

The chain uses TRBV20-1 and TRBJ2-1; the D gene is possibly TRBD1 (6 bases). The germline V gene has CDR1 DFQATT and CDR2 SNEGSKA (reference sequence). The V end was cut by 3 bases, the J end by 5 bases, with 14 bases between. This CDR3 contains 14 residues. The CDR3 is CSASSRGGHNEQFF. CDR3 nucleotides: TGCAGTGCTAGTTCCCGAGGGGGTCACAATGAGCAGTTCTTC.

This chain joins TRBV4-3 and TRBJ2-6; D is ambiguous. CDR1 and CDR2 from the germline V gene are LGHNA and YSLEER. This CDR3 spans 18 amino acids. V lost 3 bases, J lost 0 bases, and 15 bases lay in between. In DNA form, the CDR3 reads TGCGCCAGCAGCCATGACACTTTCCCCGGCTCTGGGGCCAACGTCCTGACTTTC. Translating it yields CASSHDTFPGSGANVLTF.

This clonotype has ten or more counts. This chain links TRBV12-3 or TRBV12-4 with TRBJ2-1; 7 bases line up with TRBD2. This CDR3 has 15 residues. The trim removed 6 bases at V and 4 bases at J, leaving 9 bases unmatched. The CDR3 protein is CASRAGRTPYNEQFF. DNA for the CDR3: TGTGCCAGCAGAGCCGGGAGGACCCCTTACAATGAGCAGTTCTTC.

By its share, this clonotype is medium-sized. The V gene is TRBV5-1, the J gene TRBJ2-2, with D possibly TRBD2 on 6 matching bases. This CDR3 is built from 17 residues. CDR1 is SGHRS, CDR2 YFSETQ, per germline. V was cut by 3 bases and J by 0 bases, with 15 bases left in between. CDR3 in amino acids: CASSYLAPTANTGELFF. In nucleotides, the CDR3 is TGCGCCAGCAGCTACCTAGCGCCTACCGCGAACACCGGGGAGCTGTTTTTT.

This clonotype was recorded once. Since a much larger clone is just one base distant, this may be a read error. The CDR3 region has the DNA TGTGCCAGCAGTTTCGGATTGACTCCCTCAGAGTCCCAGTACTTC. Its translation is CASSFGLTPSESQYF. This chain uses TRBV12-3 or TRBV12-4 with TRBJ2-5; D is unresolved. The CDR3 spans 15 residues.

The rearrangement links TRBV6-1 to TRBJ2-5, with TRBD1 identical over 8 bases. Germline CDR1 and CDR2: MNHNS and SASEGT. The J segment lost 5 bases and the V segment lost 5 bases, leaving 4 bases of the junction unmatched. The CDR3 totals 13 residues. The CDR3 sequence: CASSRQGYETQYF. As DNA, the CDR3 is TGTGCCAGCAGTCGACAGGGGTATGAGACCCAGTACTTC.

This clonotype was counted ten times or more. This CDR3 reads CASSLKFSDTQYF. CDR3 nucleotide sequence: TGTGCCAGCAGTTTAAAATTCTCAGATACGCAGTATTTT. This chain links TRBV6-5 with TRBJ2-3; D gene unclear. The CDR3 consists of 13 residues. Trimming stripped 4 bases from V and 4 bases from J, with 9 bases between. Germline loops: CDR1 MNHEY, CDR2 SVGAGI.

The J gene is TRBJ2-7, the V gene TRBV11-2, with 10 bases lining up with TRBD2. Per germline, CDR1 SGHAT and CDR2 FQNNGV. The CDR3 consists of 16 residues. Trimming took 1 base from V and 4 from J; bases not matched to a gene: 7. CDR3 sequence reads: CASSLVGSGGRYEQYV. The CDR3 DNA is TGTGCCAGCAGCTTAGTTGGTAGCGGGGGGCGGTACGAGCAGTACGTC.

A few counts support this clonotype. The chain joins TRBV25-1 to TRBJ2-3; 10 bases align to TRBD2. The CDR3 extends over 14 amino acids. Germline V gene data show CDR1 as MGHDK and CDR2 as SYGVNS. Trimming at V came to 8 bases and at J to 3 bases, leaving 5 bases not matched to a gene. The CDR3 spells CASERGGRTDTQYF. The CDR3 DNA reads as TGTGCCAGCGAGCGGGGGGGCCGAACAGATACGCAGTATTTT.

This clonotype was seen at least ten times. The V and J genes are TRBV7-9 and TRBJ1-6; D not resolved. Trimming stripped 8 bases from V and 0 bases from J, with 8 bases between. The germline CDR1 and CDR2 sequences are SEHNR and FQNEAQ (reference sequence). This CDR3 region has 14 residues. Here the CDR3 reads CASGASSYNSPLHF. In DNA, the CDR3 is TGTGCCAGCGGAGCGAGCTCCTATAATTCACCCCTCCACTTT.

This clonotype appeared a few times. The rearrangement uses TRBV5-1 and TRBJ2-3, with 8 bases matching TRBD1. In germline, CDR1 is SGHRS, CDR2 YFSETQ. This CDR3 spans 15 amino acids. With 4 bases clipped from V and 3 bases from J, the junction kept 7 bases outside the gene matches. This chain's CDR3 is CASSGGQGETDTQYF. The CDR3, as DNA: TGCGCCAGCAGCGGAGGACAGGGTGAGACAGATACGCAGTATTTT.

This clonotype was observed many times. V usage is TRBV6-1 and J usage is TRBJ2-2; 8 positions agree with TRBD1. This CDR3 is 14 amino acids long. The trim removed 4 bases at V and 7 bases at J, leaving 5 bases unmatched. In germline, CDR1 is MNHNS, CDR2 SASEGT. In DNA, the CDR3 is TGTGCCAGCAGTGTCGACAGGGGTCACGGGGAGCTGTTTTTT. It codes for CASSVDRGHGELFF.

At least ten counts were recorded for this clonotype. The chain links TRBV7-2 to TRBJ1-3; unclear D gene. Trimming shortened V by 3 bases and J by 3 bases, and 12 bases separated the two germline ends. The CDR3 spans 15 residues. Germline V gives CDR1 SGHTA, CDR2 FQGNSA. CDR3 nucleotide sequence: TGTGCCAGCAGCTTCGGTTCCGGGATTGGAAACACCATATATTTT. Its translation: CASSFGSGIGNTIYF.

This sequence joins TRBV5-1 and TRBJ2-2, with a tentative D call TRBD1 (6 bases). From germline, CDR1 is SGHRS and CDR2 YFSETQ. This CDR3 comprises 15 residues. The V end was cut by 5 bases, the J end by 2 bases, with 13 bases between. In DNA, the CDR3 is TGCGCCAGCAGGCTAGGGGGAGTAAACACCGGGGAGCTGTTTTTT. This codes for CASRLGGVNTGELFF.

This clonotype was picked up many times. The chain joins TRBV5-1 to TRBJ1-4; D remains ambiguous. V lost 0 bases to trimming and J lost 17 bases, with 23 bases between them. Germline values: CDR1 SGHRS, CDR2 YFSETQ. This CDR3 contains 15 residues. DNA for the CDR3: TGCGCCAGCAGCTTGGTACCGGACCTAACAGCTCCACGATTTTTT. Translation gives CASSLVPDLTAPRFF.

This clonotype was recorded at least ten times. The chain uses TRBV18 and TRBJ2-3; 10 nucleotides match TRBD2. The J segment lost 6 bases and the V segment lost 3 bases, leaving 9 bases of the junction unmatched. Germline lookup yields CDR1 KGHSH and CDR2 LQKENI. The CDR3 is 16 residues long. The CDR3 sequence is CASSPSGGTSWDTQYF. CDR3 in DNA: TGTGCCAGCTCACCTAGCGGGGGGACATCTTGGGATACGCAGTATTTT.

This clonotype has at least ten counts. The chain employs TRBV29-1 and TRBJ1-1; D not certain. Germline lookup yields CDR1 SQVTM and CDR2 ANQGSEA. The length of the CDR3 is 12 residues. With 3 bases removed from V and 1 base from J, the gap between germline ends came to 6 bases. The CDR3 spells CSVETGNTEAFF. For the CDR3, the DNA is TGCAGCGTTGAGACCGGGAACACTGAAGCTTTCTTT. Drawing the rest from reference TRBV29-1 and TRBJ1-1, the complete variable domain is SAVISQKPSRDICQRGTSLTIQCQVDSQVTMMFWYRQQPGQSLTLIATANQGSEATYESGFVIDKFPISRPNLTFSTLTVSNMSPEDSSIYLCSVETGNTEAFFGQGTRLTVV.

V is TRBV10-3 and J is TRBJ2-1; TRBD2 matches 13 bases. Germline V gives CDR1 ENHRY, CDR2 SYGVKD. CDR3 length: 15 amino acids. After removal of 4 bases from V and 7 bases from J, the junction contained 4 bases not matched to a gene. The CDR3, as DNA: TGTGCCATCAGTGGACTAGCGGGGGGCCAGAATGAGCAGTTCTTC. It is translated as CAISGLAGGQNEQFF.

The sample holds many counts of this clonotype. The V and J genes are TRBV18 and TRBJ2-5; possible D gene TRBD2, 5 bases. Trimming left V 2 bases short and J 5 bases short, with 6 bases between. This CDR3 contains 12 residues. In germline, CDR1 is KGHSH, CDR2 LQKENI. The CDR3 sequence is CASSPGSETQYF. The CDR3 nucleotides read TGTGCCAGCTCACCAGGGAGCGAGACCCAGTACTTC.

This clonotype was seen only a few times. The chain uses TRBV20-1 and TRBJ1-2, with TRBD1 as a possible D gene (6 bases). V lost 7 bases and J 3 bases, leaving 9 bases between the germline ends. Germline V gives CDR1 DFQATT, CDR2 SNEGSKA (reference sequence). The CDR3 is 11 amino acids. This CDR3 is CSEGGDYGYTF. The CDR3 DNA sequence: TGCAGTGAGGGGGGAGACTATGGCTACACCTTC.

This clonotype was observed at least ten times. This chain connects TRBV11-2 to TRBJ2-5; 13 positions match TRBD2. Losses at the gene ends were 3 bases for V and 1 base for J; bases not matched to a gene: 5. CDR1 and CDR2 (germline): SGHAT, FQNNGV. CDR3 length: 17 residues. The CDR3 DNA sequence: TGTGCCAGCAGCTTGGGGGGACTAGCGGGGTCCCAAGAGACCCAGTACTTC. Its protein is CASSLGGLAGSQETQYF.

V usage is TRBV7-2 and J usage is TRBJ2-7; 10 nucleotides agree with TRBD2. Germline trimming cut 3 bases from V and 5 bases from J; bases unmatched to any gene: 1. The CDR3 is 13 amino acids. Germline lookup yields CDR1 SGHTA and CDR2 FQGNSA. The CDR3: CASSLTSGHEQYF. CDR3 nucleotides: TGTGCCAGCAGCTTGACTAGCGGGCACGAGCAGTACTTC.

At least ten counts were recorded for this clonotype. The CDR3 region is CASSPGQGGEPQHF. The CDR3 DNA sequence: TGCGCCAGCAGCCCAGGACAGGGGGGCGAGCCCCAGCATTTT. The V and J genes are TRBV5-1 and TRBJ1-5, with TRBD1 identical over 10 bases. Germline V gene sequence: CDR1 SGHRS, CDR2 YFSETQ. The J segment lost 8 bases and the V segment lost 4 bases, leaving 6 bases of the junction unmatched. This CDR3 has 14 amino acids.

This clonotype showed up many times. The chain recombines TRBV20-1 with TRBJ2-3; 7 bases are shared with TRBD1. V lost 3 bases to trimming and J lost 2 bases; unmatched junction nucleotides: 5. The CDR3 sequence is 14 residues long. Germline values: CDR1 DFQATT, CDR2 SNEGSKA (reference sequence). The CDR3 region is CSASVQGVTDTQYF. The CDR3 coding sequence is TGCAGTGCTAGTGTGCAGGGGGTCACAGATACGCAGTATTTT.

Ten or more counts support this clonotype. The genes are TRBV18 and TRBJ2-2; TRBD1 agrees at 7 bases. In germline, CDR1 is KGHSH, CDR2 LQKENI. The CDR3 loop spans 15 amino acids. V gave up 5 bases and J gave up 0 bases; unmatched junction bases: 3. The CDR3 here is CASSLGQTNTGELFF. The CDR3 DNA sequence: TGTGCCAGCTCATTGGGACAGACGAACACCGGGGAGCTGTTTTTT.

The rearrangement links TRBV20-1 to TRBJ1-6; 7 bases agree with TRBD1. Germline values: CDR1 DFQATT, CDR2 SNEGSKA (reference sequence). J was trimmed by 2 bases and V by 5 bases; bases with no gene match: 6. This CDR3 region has 15 residues. CDR3 residues: CSAQGGGAYNSPLHF. In DNA, the CDR3 is TGCAGTGCTCAGGGGGGAGGCGCCTATAATTCACCCCTCCACTTT.